The 12 T cell receptor beta chains below all came from one sample that was sequenced in a study of CD8 T cells in Susac syndrome. With random hexamers, 0.5 to 1 ug RNA was reverse transcribed. TCRdb redid the calling of the immunoSEQ multiplex PCR reads with MiXCR, one entry per CDR3 protein. Altogether over 95,000 distinct CDR3 sequences are present, about nine tenths being singletons, with the ten largest covering around 0.12%. What was sequenced was CD8+ T cells from PBMCs. The source is a human donor in good health.

The sample holds a few counts of this clonotype. The chain has TRBV5-1 and TRBJ1-1, with D hard to call. Trimming took 1 base from V and 5 from J, leaving 24 bases between them. CDR1 and CDR2 (germline): SGHRS, YFSETQ. This CDR3 comprises 18 residues. Here the CDR3 DNA reads TGCGCCAGCAGCTTGTTGACCCAGTCGGTCGGGGATTGGACTGAAGCTTTCTTT. Translated, it gives CASSLLTQSVGDWTEAFF.

The chain links TRBV7-3 to TRBJ2-7; D may match TRBD1 or TRBD2 (6 bases each). From germline, CDR1 is SGHTA and CDR2 FQGTGA. Between the trimmed V and J ends, which lost 3 bases and 7 bases, there was a span of 16 bases. The CDR3 is made up of 14 amino acids. The CDR3 sequence is CASSLDPTGREQYF. For the CDR3, the DNA is TGTGCCAGCAGCTTGGATCCCACAGGGAGGGAGCAGTACTTC.

The chain links TRBV3-1 to TRBJ2-3, with D unclear. The CDR3 covers 17 residues. V shed 3 bases and J shed 3 bases, with 19 bases lying between them. Per the germline V gene, CDR1 is LGHDT and CDR2 is YNNKEL (reference sequence). In DNA form, the CDR3 reads TGTGCCAGCAGCCAGACTGGGTCGGTTAGTGGGACAGATACGCAGTATTTT. It translates to CASSQTGSVSGTDTQYF.

This chain links TRBV5-6 with TRBJ2-2, with TRBD1 identical over 8 bases. CDR3 length: 15 residues. V was clipped by 4 bases and J by 2 bases; unmatched bases: 4. CDR1 is SGHDT and CDR2 is YYEEEE in the germline V gene. CDR3 amino acids: CASSQTGGNTGELFF. The CDR3 nucleotides are TGTGCCAGCAGCCAAACAGGGGGAAACACCGGGGAGCTGTTTTTT. Based on the CDR3 plus reference TRBV5-6 and TRBJ2-2, the full variable domain is DAGVTQSPTHLIKTRGQQVTLRCSPKSGHDTVSWYQQALGQGPQFIFQYYEEEERQRGNFPDRFSGHQFPNYSSELNVNALLLGDSALYLCASSQTGGNTGELFFGEGSRLTVL.

The V and J genes are TRBV2 and TRBJ2-5; TRBD2 agrees at 10 bases. Unmatched junction bases numbered 6, after V lost 3 bases and J lost 5 bases. Germline V gene data show CDR1 as SNHLY and CDR2 as FYNNEI. This CDR3 is 15 amino acids long. The CDR3 protein is CASSEGLAGVETQYF. CDR3 DNA sequence: TGTGCCAGCAGTGAGGGTCTAGCGGGGGTGGAGACCCAGTACTTC.

The genes are TRBV7-2 and TRBJ2-5; D gene unclear. Per germline, CDR1 SGHTA and CDR2 FQGNSA. Deletions cut 8 bases from V and 1 base from J, with 8 bases between. The length of the CDR3 is 12 residues. CDR3 nucleotide sequence: TGTGCCAGCTCTAGATCCCAAGAGACCCAGTACTTC. Translating it yields CASSRSQETQYF.

The rearrangement joins TRBV20-1 to TRBJ1-6; weak D call: TRBD1 (5 bases). Germline assignment: CDR1 DFQATT and CDR2 SNEGSKA (reference sequence). V lost 3 bases, J lost 12 bases, and 15 bases lay in between. The CDR3 is made up of 13 amino acids. CDR3 bases: TGCAGTGCTAGGATCCCGGGGGAAAGACCCCTCCACTTT. This encodes CSARIPGERPLHF.

The CDR3 loop is CASSQTGRDYEQYF. The CDR3, as DNA: TGTGCCAGCAGCCAAACAGGGAGGGACTACGAGCAGTACTTC. J is TRBJ2-7 and V is TRBV13, with a tentative D call TRBD2 (7 bases). This CDR3 region has 14 residues. V dropped 5 bases and J dropped 3 bases, with 14 bases sitting between them. Germline-derived CDR1 and CDR2 are PRHDT and FYEKMQ (reference sequence).

CDR3: CASSLNYPGGRDTQYF. For the CDR3, the DNA is TGTGCCAGCAGCCTCAACTATCCAGGGGGCCGAGATACGCAGTATTTT. The chain uses TRBV5-6 and TRBJ2-3, with 8 bases fitting TRBD1. CDR1 is SGHDT and CDR2 is YYEEEE in the germline V gene. V lost 4 bases to trimming and J lost 5 bases; unmatched junction nucleotides: 12. The CDR3 consists of 16 residues.

The chain combines TRBV7-2 with TRBJ2-4, with D possibly TRBD2 on 6 matching bases. Trimming took off 2 bases at V and 3 bases at J, with 14 bases between the two ends. Germline CDR1 reads SGHTA; CDR2 reads FQGNSA. This CDR3 has 16 amino acids. DNA for the CDR3: TGTGCCAGCAGCTTACGGCGGGATTCGAACAAAAACATTCAGTACTTC. The encoded protein is CASSLRRDSNKNIQYF.

The V gene is TRBV7-2, the J gene TRBJ1-1; D unclear. Trimming removed 4 bases from V and 2 bases from J, with 8 bases in between. CDR3 length equals 13 residues. Germline-derived CDR1 and CDR2 are SGHTA and FQGNSA. The CDR3 loop reads CASSSQTNTEAFF. CDR3 in DNA: TGTGCCAGCAGCTCCCAGACAAACACTGAAGCTTTCTTT.

The CDR3 here is CASSVASSPGTGYFGTEAFF. DNA for the CDR3: TGTGCCAGCAGCGTAGCTTCCTCACCCGGGACAGGGTATTTTGGGACTGAAGCTTTCTTT. The chain employs TRBV9 and TRBJ1-1, with TRBD1 matching 9 bases. The CDR3 runs 20 residues. Germline V CDR1 and CDR2: SGDLS, YYNGEE. The trim removed 0 bases at V and 5 bases at J, leaving 20 bases unmatched.